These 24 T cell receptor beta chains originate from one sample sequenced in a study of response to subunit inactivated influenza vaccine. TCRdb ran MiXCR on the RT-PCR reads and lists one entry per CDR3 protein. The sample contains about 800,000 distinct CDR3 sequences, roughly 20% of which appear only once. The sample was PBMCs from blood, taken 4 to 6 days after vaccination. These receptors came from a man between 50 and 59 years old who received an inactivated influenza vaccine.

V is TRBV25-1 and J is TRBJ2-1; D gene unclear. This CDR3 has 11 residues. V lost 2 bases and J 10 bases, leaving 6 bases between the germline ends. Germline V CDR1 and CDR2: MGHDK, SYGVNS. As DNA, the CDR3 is TGTGCCAGCAGTGAAGTAGGAGAGCAGTTCTTC. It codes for CASSEVGEQFF.

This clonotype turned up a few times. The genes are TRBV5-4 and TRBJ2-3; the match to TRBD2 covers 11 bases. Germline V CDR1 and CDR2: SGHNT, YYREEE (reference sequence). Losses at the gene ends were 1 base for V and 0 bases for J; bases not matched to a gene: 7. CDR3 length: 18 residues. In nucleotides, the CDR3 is TGTGCCAGCAGCTTGAGGGGACTAGCGGATCCTAGCACAGATACGCAGTATTTT. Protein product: CASSLRGLADPSTDTQYF.

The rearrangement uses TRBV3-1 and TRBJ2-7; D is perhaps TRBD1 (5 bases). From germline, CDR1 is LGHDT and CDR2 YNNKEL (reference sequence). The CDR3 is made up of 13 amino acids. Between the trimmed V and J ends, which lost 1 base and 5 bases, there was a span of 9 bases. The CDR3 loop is CASSQVGENEQYF. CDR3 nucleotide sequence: TGTGCCAGCAGCCAAGTAGGGGAAAACGAGCAGTACTTC.

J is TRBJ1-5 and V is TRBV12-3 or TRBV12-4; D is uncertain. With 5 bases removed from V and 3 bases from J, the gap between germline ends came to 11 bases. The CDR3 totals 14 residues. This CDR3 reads CASSGPLPNQPQHF. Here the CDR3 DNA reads TGTGCCAGCAGTGGACCCCTACCCAATCAGCCCCAGCATTTT.

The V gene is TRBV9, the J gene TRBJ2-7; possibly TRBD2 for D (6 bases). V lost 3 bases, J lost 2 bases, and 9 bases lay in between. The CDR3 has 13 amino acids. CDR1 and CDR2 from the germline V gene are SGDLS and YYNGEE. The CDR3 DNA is TGTGCCAGCAGCGCTGCGGGGACCTACGAGCAGTACTTC. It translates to CASSAAGTYEQYF. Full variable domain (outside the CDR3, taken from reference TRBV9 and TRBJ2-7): DSGVTQTPKHLITATGQRVTLRCSPRSGDLSVYWYQQSLDQGLQFLIQYYNGEERAKGNILERFSAQQFPDLHSELNLSSLELGDSALYFCASSAAGTYEQYFGPGTRLTVT.

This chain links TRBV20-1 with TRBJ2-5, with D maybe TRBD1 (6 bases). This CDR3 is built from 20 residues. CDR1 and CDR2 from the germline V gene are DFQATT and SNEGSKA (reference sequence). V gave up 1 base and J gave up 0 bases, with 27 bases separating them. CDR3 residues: CSARVPYREMPLKYQETQYF. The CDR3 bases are TGCAGTGCTAGAGTCCCCTACAGGGAGATGCCCCTAAAGTACCAAGAGACCCAGTACTTC.

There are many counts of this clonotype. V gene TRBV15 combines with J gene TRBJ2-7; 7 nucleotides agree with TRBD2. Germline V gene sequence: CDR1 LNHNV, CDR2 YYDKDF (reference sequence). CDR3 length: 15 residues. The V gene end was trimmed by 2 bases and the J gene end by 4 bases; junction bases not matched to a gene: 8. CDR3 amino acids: CATSRLSGLKYEQYF. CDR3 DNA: TGTGCCACCAGCAGATTATCGGGACTAAAGTACGAGCAGTACTTC. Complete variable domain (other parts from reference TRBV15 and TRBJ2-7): DAMVIQNPRYQVTQFGKPVTLSCSQTLNHNVMYWYQQKSSQAPKLLFHYYDKDFNNEADTPDNFQSRRPNTSFCFLDIRSPGLGDTAMYLCATSRLSGLKYEQYFGPGTRLTVT.

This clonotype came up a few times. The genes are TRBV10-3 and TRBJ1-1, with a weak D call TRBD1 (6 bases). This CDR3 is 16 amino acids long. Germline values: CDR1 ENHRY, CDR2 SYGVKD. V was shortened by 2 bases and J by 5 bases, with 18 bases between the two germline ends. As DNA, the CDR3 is TGTGCCATCAGTGAGGAGATCGGGGGCGCGGGGACTGAAGCTTTCTTT. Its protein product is CAISEEIGGAGTEAFF.

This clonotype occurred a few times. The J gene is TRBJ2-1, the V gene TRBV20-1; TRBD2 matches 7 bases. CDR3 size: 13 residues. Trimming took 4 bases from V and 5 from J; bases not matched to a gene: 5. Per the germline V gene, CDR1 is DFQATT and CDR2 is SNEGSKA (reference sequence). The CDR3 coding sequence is TGCAGTGCTATGGGACTACTCGACAATGAGCAGTTCTTC. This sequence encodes CSAMGLLDNEQFF.

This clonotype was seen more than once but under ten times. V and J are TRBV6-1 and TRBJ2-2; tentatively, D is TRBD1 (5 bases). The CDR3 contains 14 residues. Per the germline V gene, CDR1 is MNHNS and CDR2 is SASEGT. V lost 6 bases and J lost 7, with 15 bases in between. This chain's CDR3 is CASREQEFNGELFF. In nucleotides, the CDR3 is TGTGCCAGCAGGGAACAGGAATTTAACGGGGAGCTGTTTTTT.

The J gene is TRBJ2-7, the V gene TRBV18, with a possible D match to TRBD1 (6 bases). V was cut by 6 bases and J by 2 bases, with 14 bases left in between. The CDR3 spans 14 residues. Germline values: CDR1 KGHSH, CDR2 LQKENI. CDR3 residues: CASSPTGPTYEQYF. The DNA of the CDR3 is TGTGCCAGCTCGCCGACAGGACCTACCTACGAGCAGTACTTC.

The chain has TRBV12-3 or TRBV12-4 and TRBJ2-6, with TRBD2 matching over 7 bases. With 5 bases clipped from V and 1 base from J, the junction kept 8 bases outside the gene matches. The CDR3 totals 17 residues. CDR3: CASSPPLAGSGANVLTF. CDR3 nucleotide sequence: TGTGCCAGCAGTCCCCCATTAGCGGGTTCTGGGGCCAACGTCCTGACTTTC.

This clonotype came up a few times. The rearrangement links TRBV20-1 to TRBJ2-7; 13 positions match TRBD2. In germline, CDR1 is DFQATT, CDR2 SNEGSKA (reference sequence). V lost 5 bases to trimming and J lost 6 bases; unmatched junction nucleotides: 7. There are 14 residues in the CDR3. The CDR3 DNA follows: TGCAGTGCTTGGACTAGCGGGAGAGCTGGCGAGCAGTACTTC. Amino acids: CSAWTSGRAGEQYF.

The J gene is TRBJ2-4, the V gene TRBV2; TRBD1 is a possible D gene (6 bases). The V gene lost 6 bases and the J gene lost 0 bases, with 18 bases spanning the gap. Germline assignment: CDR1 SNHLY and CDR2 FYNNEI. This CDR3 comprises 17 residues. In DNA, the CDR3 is TGTGCCAGCAGCCTAGAGGGCCAGGGGATAGCCAAAAACATTCAGTACTTC. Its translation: CASSLEGQGIAKNIQYF.

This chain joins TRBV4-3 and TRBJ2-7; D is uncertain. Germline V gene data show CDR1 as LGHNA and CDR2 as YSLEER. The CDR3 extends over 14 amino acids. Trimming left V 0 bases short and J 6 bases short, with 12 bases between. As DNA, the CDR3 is TGCGCCAGCAGCCAAGACAAGGAAGGTATCGAGCAGTACTTC. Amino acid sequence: CASSQDKEGIEQYF.

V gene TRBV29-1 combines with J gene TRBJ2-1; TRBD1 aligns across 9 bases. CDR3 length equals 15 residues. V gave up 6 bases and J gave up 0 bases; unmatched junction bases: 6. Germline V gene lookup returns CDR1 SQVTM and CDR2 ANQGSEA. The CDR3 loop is CSVVQGASSYNEQFF. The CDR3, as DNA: TGCAGCGTCGTACAGGGGGCCAGCTCCTACAATGAGCAGTTCTTC.

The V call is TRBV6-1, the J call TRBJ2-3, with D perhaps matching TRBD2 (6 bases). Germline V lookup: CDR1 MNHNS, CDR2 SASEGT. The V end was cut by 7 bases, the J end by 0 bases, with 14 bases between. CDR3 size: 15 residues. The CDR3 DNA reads TGTGCCAGCAACCTTGGGGGGACTAGCACAGATACGCAGTATTTT. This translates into CASNLGGTSTDTQYF.

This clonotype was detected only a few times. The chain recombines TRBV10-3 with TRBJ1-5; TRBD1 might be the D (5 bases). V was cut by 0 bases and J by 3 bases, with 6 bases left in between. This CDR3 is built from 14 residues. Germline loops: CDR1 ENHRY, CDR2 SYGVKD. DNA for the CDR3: TGTGCCATCAGTGAGTCGACAGCCAATCAGCCCCAGCATTTT. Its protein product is CAISESTANQPQHF.

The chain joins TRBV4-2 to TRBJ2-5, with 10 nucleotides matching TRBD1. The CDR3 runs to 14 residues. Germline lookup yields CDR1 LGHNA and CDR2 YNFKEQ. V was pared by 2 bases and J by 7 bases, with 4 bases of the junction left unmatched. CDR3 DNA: TGTGCCAGCAGCCAAATGAGGACAGGGGGGACCCAGTACTTC. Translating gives CASSQMRTGGTQYF.

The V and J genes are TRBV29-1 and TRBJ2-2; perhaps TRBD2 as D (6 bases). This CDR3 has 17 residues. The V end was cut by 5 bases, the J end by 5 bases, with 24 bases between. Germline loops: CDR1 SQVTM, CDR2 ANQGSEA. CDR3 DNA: TGCAGCGTTCCCGGGGGAGGAGCCGGAGCAGGGACCGGGGAGCTGTTTTTT. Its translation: CSVPGGGAGAGTGELFF.

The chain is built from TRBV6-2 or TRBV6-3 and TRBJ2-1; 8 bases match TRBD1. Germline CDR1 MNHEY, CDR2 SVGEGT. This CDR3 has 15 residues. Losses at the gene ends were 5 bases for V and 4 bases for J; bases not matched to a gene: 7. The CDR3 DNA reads TGTGCCAGCAGTCAACCGGGACAGGCTTACAATGAGCAGTTCTTC. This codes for CASSQPGQAYNEQFF.

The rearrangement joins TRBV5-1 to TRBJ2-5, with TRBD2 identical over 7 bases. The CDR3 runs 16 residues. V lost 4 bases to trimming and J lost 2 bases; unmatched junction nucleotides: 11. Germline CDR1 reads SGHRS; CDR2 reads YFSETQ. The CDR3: CASSRPGGGIQETQYF. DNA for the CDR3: TGCGCCAGCAGCCGACCTGGGGGGGGGATTCAAGAGACCCAGTACTTC.

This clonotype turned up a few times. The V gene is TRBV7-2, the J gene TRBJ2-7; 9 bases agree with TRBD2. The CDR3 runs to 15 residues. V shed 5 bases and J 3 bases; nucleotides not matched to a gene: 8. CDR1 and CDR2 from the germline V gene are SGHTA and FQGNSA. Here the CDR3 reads CASSRSSGNLYEQYF. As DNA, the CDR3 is TGTGCCAGCAGCCGCTCTAGCGGGAACCTCTACGAGCAGTACTTC.

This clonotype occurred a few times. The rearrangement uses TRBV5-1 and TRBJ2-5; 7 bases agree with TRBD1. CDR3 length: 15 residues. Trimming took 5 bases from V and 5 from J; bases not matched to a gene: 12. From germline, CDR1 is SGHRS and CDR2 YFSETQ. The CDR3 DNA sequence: TGCGCCAGCAGTTGGGGAACAGGGGTTGAGGAGACCCAGTACTTC. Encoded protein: CASSWGTGVEETQYF.